These T cell receptor beta chains were read from a single sample in a study of T cells in localized non-small cell lung cancer. The table came from immunoSEQ multiplex PCR; TCRdb's copy has only in-frame clones and leaves some out. This sample has 90,000 to 100,000 clones, with more than 75% found just once. The source material was PBMCs, sampled before any cancer treatment. These receptors were taken from a woman aged 35 to 75 with stage II squamous cell lung carcinoma. Both conserved end residues are part of each CDR3. D genes are given only for firm matches. Clone size appears in some rows only: once, few, many, or a class for an expanded clone.

j_call: TRBJ2-7; clone_size: -; d_call: -; v_call: TRBV10-2; cdr3_aa: CASSDRGVSEQYF; cdr3_nt: TGCGCCAGCAGTGACAGGGGGGTGAGCGAGCAGTACTTC
j_call: TRBJ1-2; clone_size: -; d_call: -; v_call: TRBV7-2; cdr3_aa: CASSSYQTGTRYGYTF; cdr3_nt: TGTGCCAGCAGCTCCTATCAGACTGGGACCCGCTATGGCTACACCTTC
j_call: TRBJ1-4; clone_size: -; d_call: -; v_call: TRBV6-5; cdr3_aa: CASSYRIGSYEKLFF; cdr3_nt: TGTGCCAGCAGTTACAGGATCGGATCCTATGAAAAACTGTTTTTT
j_call: TRBJ1-6; clone_size: -; d_call: TRBD1; v_call: TRBV19; cdr3_aa: CASSMGHPGQGNSPLHF; cdr3_nt: TGTGCCAGTAGTATGGGTCACCCGGGACAGGGAAATTCACCCCTCCACTTT
j_call: TRBJ2-2; clone_size: -; d_call: -; v_call: TRBV6-5; cdr3_aa: CASSYSTPRGKGELFF; cdr3_nt: TGTGCCAGCAGTTACTCAACGCCCCGGGGGAAAGGGGAGCTGTTTTTT
j_call: TRBJ2-1; clone_size: -; d_call: TRBD1; v_call: TRBV7-9; cdr3_aa: CASSYRGRDYNEQFF; cdr3_nt: TGTGCCAGCAGCTACAGGGGTCGGGACTACAATGAGCAGTTCTTC
j_call: TRBJ2-7; clone_size: -; d_call: -; v_call: TRBV6-5; cdr3_aa: CASSYSSTYEQYF; cdr3_nt: TGTGCCAGCAGTTACTCGAGCACCTACGAGCAGTACTTC
j_call: TRBJ2-5; clone_size: -; d_call: TRBD1; v_call: TRBV4-1; cdr3_aa: CASSQYRGQETQYF; cdr3_nt: TGCGCCAGCAGCCAATACAGGGGCCAAGAGACCCAGTACTTC
j_call: TRBJ1-1; clone_size: few; d_call: TRBD1; v_call: TRBV6-1; cdr3_aa: CASRSTGVSTEAFF; cdr3_nt: TGTGCCAGCAGGTCCACAGGGGTTAGCACTGAAGCTTTCTTT
j_call: TRBJ1-5; clone_size: -; d_call: -; v_call: TRBV7-2; cdr3_aa: CASSFYSGNQPQHF; cdr3_nt: TGTGCCAGCAGTTTTTACAGTGGCAATCAGCCCCAGCATTTT
j_call: TRBJ2-3; clone_size: -; d_call: -; v_call: TRBV18; cdr3_aa: CASSPLVASTDTQYF; cdr3_nt: TGTGCCAGCTCACCGTTGGTAGCGAGCACAGATACGCAGTATTTT
j_call: TRBJ1-2; clone_size: -; d_call: TRBD1; v_call: TRBV12-5; cdr3_aa: CASGPTGDGYTF; cdr3_nt: TGTGCTAGTGGTCCGACAGGGGATGGCTACACCTTC
j_call: TRBJ2-1; clone_size: -; d_call: TRBD2; v_call: TRBV7-9; cdr3_aa: CASSHPPSGRSYNEQFF; cdr3_nt: TGTGCCAGCAGCCATCCACCTAGCGGGAGATCCTACAATGAGCAGTTCTTC
j_call: TRBJ1-4; clone_size: -; d_call: -; v_call: TRBV7-2; cdr3_aa: CASSFYPADLGEKLFF; cdr3_nt: TGTGCCAGCAGCTTCTATCCGGCGGATCTCGGGGAAAAACTGTTTTTT
j_call: TRBJ1-1; clone_size: -; d_call: -; v_call: TRBV6-5; cdr3_aa: CASSPRLGNTEAFF; cdr3_nt: TGTGCCAGCAGTCCCCGGTTGGGGAACACTGAAGCTTTCTTT
j_call: TRBJ1-6; clone_size: -; d_call: -; v_call: TRBV2; cdr3_aa: CASRLTESNSPLHF; cdr3_nt: TGTGCCAGCAGATTGACAGAATCTAATTCACCCCTCCACTTT
j_call: TRBJ2-7; clone_size: -; d_call: -; v_call: TRBV6-4; cdr3_aa: CASSDSGEQYF; cdr3_nt: TGTGCCAGCAGTGACTCTGGGGAGCAGTACTTC
j_call: TRBJ1-2; clone_size: -; d_call: -; v_call: TRBV30; cdr3_aa: CASPTGTNGYTF; cdr3_nt: TGTGCCTCCCCCACAGGGACTAATGGCTACACCTTC
j_call: TRBJ2-5; clone_size: -; d_call: TRBD2; v_call: TRBV19; cdr3_aa: CASSIGTSGGETQYF; cdr3_nt: TGTGCCAGTAGTATAGGGACTAGCGGGGGGGAGACCCAGTACTTC
j_call: TRBJ2-1; clone_size: -; d_call: TRBD1; v_call: TRBV10-1; cdr3_aa: CASSLPPGQALFF; cdr3_nt: TGCGCCAGCAGTTTACCTCCGGGACAGGCTTTGTTCTTC
j_call: TRBJ1-6; clone_size: -; d_call: TRBD1; v_call: TRBV27; cdr3_aa: CASSHNPRDRGNYNSPLHF; cdr3_nt: TGTGCCAGCTCCCACAATCCCCGGGACAGGGGTAACTATAATTCACCCCTCCACTTT
j_call: TRBJ2-3; clone_size: -; d_call: -; v_call: TRBV29-1; cdr3_aa: CSVGHTDTQYF; cdr3_nt: TGCAGCGTTGGGCACACAGATACGCAGTATTTT
j_call: TRBJ1-1; clone_size: few; d_call: -; v_call: TRBV11-2; cdr3_aa: CASSRRGSAGAEAFF; cdr3_nt: TGTGCCAGCAGCCGAAGAGGCAGTGCGGGGGCTGAAGCTTTCTTT
j_call: TRBJ1-1; clone_size: -; d_call: -; v_call: TRBV6-1; cdr3_aa: CASSDSGNTEAFF; cdr3_nt: TGTGCCAGCAGTGATTCAGGAAACACTGAAGCTTTCTTT
j_call: TRBJ1-6; clone_size: -; d_call: -; v_call: TRBV6-6; cdr3_aa: CASSTGGGGGRSPLHF; cdr3_nt: TGTGCCAGCAGTACGGGCGGAGGGGGAGGCAGGTCACCCCTCCACTTT
j_call: TRBJ1-1; clone_size: -; d_call: -; v_call: TRBV6-5; cdr3_aa: CASSYGSGRHTEAFF; cdr3_nt: TGTGCCAGCAGTTACGGGTCAGGGAGGCACACTGAAGCTTTCTTT
j_call: TRBJ2-7; clone_size: -; d_call: TRBD2; v_call: TRBV19; cdr3_aa: CASSISRLADSYEQYF; cdr3_nt: TGTGCCAGTAGTATATCAAGACTAGCGGACTCCTACGAGCAGTACTTC
j_call: TRBJ1-2; clone_size: -; d_call: -; v_call: TRBV20-1; cdr3_aa: CSAYRDGGYTF; cdr3_nt: TGCAGTGCTTACAGGGACGGAGGCTACACCTTC
j_call: TRBJ1-2; clone_size: -; d_call: -; v_call: TRBV29-1; cdr3_aa: CSVEDRSGYTF; cdr3_nt: TGCAGCGTTGAAGATAGGAGTGGCTACACCTTC
j_call: TRBJ1-3; clone_size: -; d_call: -; v_call: TRBV28; cdr3_aa: CASRINGGNTIYF; cdr3_nt: TGTGCCAGCAGAATAAACGGGGGAAACACCATATATTTT
j_call: TRBJ2-3; clone_size: -; d_call: TRBD2; v_call: TRBV6-5; cdr3_aa: CASTLLAGETDTQYF; cdr3_nt: TGTGCCAGCACCTTACTAGCGGGGGAAACAGATACGCAGTATTTT
j_call: TRBJ2-5; clone_size: -; d_call: -; v_call: TRBV6-6; cdr3_aa: CASSYSRAGAKTQYF; cdr3_nt: TGTGCCAGCAGTTACTCCCGGGCGGGGGCGAAGACCCAGTACTTC
j_call: TRBJ2-2; clone_size: -; d_call: -; v_call: TRBV7-9; cdr3_aa: CASSPYRRGRTGELFF; cdr3_nt: TGTGCCAGCAGCCCCTACAGGCGGGGAAGGACCGGGGAGCTGTTTTTT
j_call: TRBJ2-3; clone_size: -; d_call: -; v_call: TRBV5-1; cdr3_aa: CASSLAPLTTTDTQYF; cdr3_nt: TGCGCCAGCAGCTTGGCCCCCTTAACTACCACAGATACGCAGTATTTT
j_call: TRBJ1-4; clone_size: -; d_call: -; v_call: TRBV19; cdr3_aa: CASTEGVNEKLFF; cdr3_nt: TGTGCCAGTACCGAGGGAGTTAATGAAAAACTGTTTTTT
j_call: TRBJ2-5; clone_size: -; d_call: TRBD1; v_call: TRBV5-1; cdr3_aa: CASSPVPGQGWETQYF; cdr3_nt: TGCGCCAGCAGCCCCGTCCCGGGACAGGGTTGGGAGACCCAGTACTTC
j_call: TRBJ2-1; clone_size: -; d_call: -; v_call: TRBV5-5; cdr3_aa: CASSFRGAGEQFF; cdr3_nt: TGTGCCAGCAGCTTCCGAGGGGCCGGGGAGCAGTTCTTC
j_call: TRBJ1-5; clone_size: -; d_call: -; v_call: TRBV28; cdr3_aa: CASSLPDGGAGNQPQHF; cdr3_nt: TGTGCCAGCAGTTTGCCCGACGGGGGCGCAGGCAATCAGCCCCAGCATTTT
j_call: TRBJ1-5; clone_size: once; d_call: -; v_call: TRBV6-5; cdr3_aa: CASSPGGGRQPQHF; cdr3_nt: TGTGCCAGCAGCCCGGGGGGTGGAAGGCAGCCCCAGCATTTT
j_call: TRBJ2-7; clone_size: -; d_call: -; v_call: TRBV7-9; cdr3_aa: CASSLTGKTGFSYEQYF; cdr3_nt: TGTGCCAGCAGCTTAACGGGCAAAACCGGGTTCTCCTACGAGCAGTACTTC
j_call: TRBJ2-7; clone_size: -; d_call: TRBD1; v_call: TRBV6-5; cdr3_aa: CASSYGTETYEQYF; cdr3_nt: TGTGCCAGCAGTTACGGGACAGAAACCTACGAGCAGTACTTC